This T cell receptor beta chain derives from a study of technical replicates of blood from a few donors. Repertoires were generated with immunoSEQ multiplex PCR, while TCRdb's copy carries only in-frame clones and drops some. The sample holds 75,000 to 85,000 clones, roughly 77% seen once. Germline loops: CDR1 GTSNPN, CDR2 SVGIG (reference sequence). Unmatched junction bases numbered 4, after V lost 2 bases and J lost 5 bases. The CDR3 has 14 amino acids. Input material: PBMCs. The chain uses TRBV30 and TRBJ1-4; 8 bases fit TRBD1. The sequence came from a human donor in good health. Some clones in this sample may be carry-over from other donors' samples. The CDR3 DNA reads TGTGCCTGGAGTACAGGGGGGGAAAATGAAAAACTGTTTTTT. Translating gives CAWSTGGENEKLFF.